Sequencing of this T cell receptor (beta chain) was carried out in a study of identical twins' blood T cells. Study results and limitations: Abundant TCRbeta CDR3s overlapped more between twins than with unrelated donors. Shared CDR3 clonotype counts between two donors mainly tracked the product of their cloneset sizes, twins included.

A previously described protocol, modified, built RNA-based TCR cDNA libraries. Each TCR cDNA library carried sample-specific barcodes on both ends. MiXCR was run by TCRdb on the 5' RACE reads, yielding one entry per CDR3 protein. The sample lists 350,000 to 400,000 distinct CDR3 sequences; roughly 30% were seen once. This CDR3 region has 13 residues. Germline lookup yields CDR1 MDHEN and CDR2 SYDVKM. This clonotype was observed once. No antigen is known for it. Possible read error: a much larger clone is one base away. This TCR was sampled from a woman aged 18-50 years in good health. Material: PBMCs. The genes are TRBV28 and TRBJ2-7, with unresolved D. The CDR3 region has the DNA TGTGCCAGCATCCCCGGCCTCTCCTACGAGCTGTACTTC. Protein sequence: CASIPGLSYELYF.